Included here is one T cell receptor beta chain sequence, with context. This entry belongs to a study of blood T cell repertoires in COVID-19. Turning to the study itself: Acute and convalescent COVID-19 specimens originated in the United States, Italy and Spain. The cDNA or gDNA used as material had been derived from T cells, B-cell-depleted T cells, or PBMCs.

Profiling relied on immunoSEQ multiplex PCR, and the TCRdb table lists in-frame clones only, not all of them. There are 90,000 to 120,000 clones in the sample; about 83% occur only once, and roughly 4% lies in the top ten. Deletions cut 0 bases from V and 4 bases from J, with 11 bases between. The CDR3 extends over 14 amino acids. CDR1 SGHRS and CDR2 YFSETQ come from the germline V gene. The specimen was peripheral blood. The TCR was taken from a woman aged 70-85 years with acute or convalescent COVID-19. This chain links TRBV5-1 with TRBJ2-7; D might be TRBD2 (5 bases). For the CDR3, the DNA is TGCGCCAGCAGCTTGGTATGGACTTCTTACGAGCAGTACTTC. Protein sequence: CASSLVWTSYEQYF.